Listed below are T cell receptor beta chains from one sample, sequenced in a study of blood T cell repertoires in COVID-19. Profiling relied on immunoSEQ multiplex PCR, and the TCRdb table lists in-frame clones only, not all of them. Seen here are around 340,000 clones, over 85% observed once, and the top ten hold just under 4%. Material for sequencing was peripheral blood. The receptor source for this set is a woman in her sixties with COVID-19, enrolled during active disease. CDR3s include the opening cysteine and the closing phenylalanine or tryptophan. Each record gives: D gene, V gene, J gene, clone size, CDR3 DNA, CDR3 protein. A D gene is named only where the DNA matches it firmly. The size field is filled for only some rows; it gives once, few, many or a size class.

d_call: TRBD1
v_call: TRBV28
j_call: TRBJ1-5
clone_size: .
cdr3_nt: TGTGCCAGCAGTCCAAGGGACAGATCCCAGCATTTT
cdr3_aa: CASSPRDRSQHF

d_call: .
v_call: TRBV5-5
j_call: TRBJ1-2
clone_size: .
cdr3_nt: TGTGCCAGCGCTCCTGTTACAGGGCTCCTTCAATATGGCTACACCTTC
cdr3_aa: CASAPVTGLLQYGYTF

d_call: .
v_call: TRBV19
j_call: TRBJ1-4
clone_size: .
cdr3_nt: TGTGCCAGTACACCGGCAGGGAATGAAAAACTGTTTTTT
cdr3_aa: CASTPAGNEKLFF

d_call: TRBD1
v_call: TRBV6-5
j_call: TRBJ2-5
clone_size: once
cdr3_nt: TGTGCCAGTAGCCGAGTTAAGACAGGGTATGAGACCCAGTACTTC
cdr3_aa: CASSRVKTGYETQYF

d_call: TRBD1
v_call: TRBV4-1
j_call: TRBJ1-5
clone_size: .
cdr3_nt: TGCGCCAGCAGCCAAGGACAGGGGAATCAGCCCCAGCATTTT
cdr3_aa: CASSQGQGNQPQHF

d_call: TRBD1
v_call: TRBV19
j_call: TRBJ1-6
clone_size: .
cdr3_nt: TGTGCCAGTAGTACAGGACAGGGCCACTCACCCCTCCACTTT
cdr3_aa: CASSTGQGHSPLHF

d_call: .
v_call: TRBV5-4
j_call: TRBJ1-2
clone_size: .
cdr3_nt: TGTGCCAGCAGCTTGGCTGGGGGGAAGGCTAAAGGCTACACCTTC
cdr3_aa: CASSLAGGKAKGYTF

d_call: TRBD2
v_call: TRBV5-1
j_call: TRBJ2-5
clone_size: .
cdr3_nt: TGCGCCAGCAGCTTATCCAGCGGGGGGCAAGAGACCCAGTACTTC
cdr3_aa: CASSLSSGGQETQYF

d_call: TRBD1
v_call: TRBV24-1
j_call: TRBJ2-1
clone_size: .
cdr3_nt: TGTGCCACCAGTGATTCCCGGACAGGAGGACTGGACAATGAGCAGTTCTTC
cdr3_aa: CATSDSRTGGLDNEQFF

d_call: TRBD2
v_call: TRBV5-1
j_call: TRBJ2-1
clone_size: .
cdr3_nt: TGCGCCAGCAGCTTGATGTCCGGGGGGGCAGACGAGCAGTTCTTC
cdr3_aa: CASSLMSGGADEQFF

d_call: TRBD1
v_call: TRBV19
j_call: TRBJ1-4
clone_size: .
cdr3_nt: TGTGCCAGTAGTGACAACAGGGACAGTTACAATGAAAAACTGTTTTTT
cdr3_aa: CASSDNRDSYNEKLFF